The subject of this entry is one TCR beta chain. Its cognate antigen is unknown. The data were taken from a study of response to subunit inactivated influenza vaccine. Findings and limits, study-wide: Few additional T cells are recruited per seasonal influenza vaccination, authors suggested.

CDR3 length: 17 residues. Germline CDR1 and CDR2: SGDLS and YYNGEE. V was cut by 0 bases and J by 1 base, with 14 bases left in between. TCRdb fed the RT-PCR reads into MiXCR, producing one record per CDR3 protein. The sample carries around 500,000 distinct CDR3 sequences, 9.5% to 12% recorded once. The chain combines TRBV9 with TRBJ1-3; tentative D call: TRBD1 (6 bases). This sequence originates from a man between 50 and 59 years old who received an inactivated influenza vaccine. The sample in question was PBMCs from blood, obtained about 40 days after vaccination. The CDR3 region is CASSVATGLSSGNTIYF. CDR3 coding DNA: TGTGCCAGCAGCGTAGCTACAGGGCTGAGTTCTGGAAACACCATATATTTT.